This T cell receptor beta chain originates from a study of cytomegalovirus exposure and HLA in healthy donors. At the level of the study: T cells numbering 150 million to 200 million yielded around 120 million unique TCR beta sequences in an earlier analysis.

Concerning this clone: The antigen remains undetermined.

Study-level results: Some public TCRs appeared in many individuals, while most sequences were rare. Later, an analysis showed that TCR beta chains associated with HLA were more clonally expanded than others that were equally common.

The CDR3 is 15 residues long. Germline V CDR1 and CDR2: SGHVS, FQNEAQ. V lost 5 bases to trimming and J lost 4 bases; unmatched junction nucleotides: 10. Primers included in the PCR were 60 Vbeta and 13 Jbeta primers. Profiling relied on immunoSEQ multiplex PCR, and the TCRdb table lists in-frame clones only, not all of them. The data show about 190,000 clones, with 79% seen just once and over 1.5% held by the top ten. This clonotype was obtained from a woman aged 18-29 years in good health and CMV-seronegative. The sequencing sample was made of PBMCs. The chain uses TRBV7-8 and TRBJ1-1; 7 nucleotides line up with TRBD1. The CDR3 loop reads CASSPTPRQGTEAFF. The DNA for the CDR3 is TGTGCCAGCAGCCCGACACCTAGACAGGGCACTGAAGCTTTCTTT.